These 26 T cell receptor beta chains originate from one sample sequenced in a study of blood T cell repertoires in COVID-19. Assay used: immunoSEQ multiplex PCR; TCRdb lists only in-frame clones, some missing. Of around 72,000 clones listed, around 76% are singletons. Source material: peripheral blood. The source of these receptors is a human donor in a cohort sampled during active COVID-19.

This clone is a singleton in its sample. The V gene is TRBV25-1, the J gene TRBJ1-6; D perhaps matches TRBD1 (6 bases). The CDR3 has 13 amino acids. CDR1 is MGHDK and CDR2 is SYGVNS in the germline V gene. V dropped 5 bases and J dropped 7 bases, with 9 bases sitting between them. CDR3 protein: CASSQGINSPLHF. The CDR3, as DNA: TGTGCCAGCAGTCAGGGGATCAATTCACCCCTCCACTTT.

Notes on this clone: At one end the junction does not follow the germline gene, possibly because of a read error. The chain is built from TRBV24-1 and TRBJ1-2; D remains ambiguous. The CDR3 runs to 12 residues. Germline CDR1 and CDR2: KGHDR and SFDVKD. The CDR3 coding sequence is TGTGCCACGAGTGCGGGAGGATCTGGCTACACCTTC. As protein: CATSAGGSGYTF.

The genes are TRBV18 and TRBJ1-1; D might be TRBD1 (5 bases). CDR3 length: 14 residues. The ends were cut back, 2 bases at V and 6 bases at J, with 13 bases in the middle. CDR1 is KGHSH, CDR2 LQKENI, per germline. CDR3 nucleotides: TGTGCCAGCTCACCAATAGCAGGGTTCGCTGAAGCTTTCTTT. Amino acids: CASSPIAGFAEAFF.

There are a few counts of this clone. The chain employs TRBV5-6 and TRBJ1-5; D not resolved. The CDR3 is 12 residues long. Germline V CDR1 and CDR2: SGHDT, YYEEEE. V lost 0 bases and J 5 bases, leaving 3 bases between the germline ends. CDR3: CASSLVDQPQHF. The DNA for the CDR3 is TGTGCCAGCAGCTTGGTCGATCAGCCCCAGCATTTT.

This rearrangement joins TRBV3-1 (or the pseudogene TRBV3-2) to TRBJ1-2; a possible D gene is TRBD1 (6 bases). CDR1 is LGHDT, CDR2 YNNKEL, per germline (reference sequence). V shed 4 bases and J shed 0 bases, with 12 bases lying between them. The CDR3 sequence is 15 residues long. CDR3 sequence reads: CASSLGGAANYGYTF. CDR3 in DNA: TGTGCCAGCAGCCTTGGGGGGGCGGCTAACTATGGCTACACCTTC.

This clone was detected only once. At one boundary the junction diverges from the germline segment, which might be a read error. This chain uses TRBV7-7 with TRBJ2-2, with 8 bases that match TRBD1. Germline loops: CDR1 SSHAT, CDR2 FNYEAQ (reference sequence). CDR3 length: 15 amino acids. CDR3 bases: TGTGCTAGCAGCCGCGACAGGGGTTCGGGCGGGGAGCTGTTTTTT. This codes for CASSRDRGSGGELFF. The whole variable domain, remainder taken from reference TRBV7-7 and TRBJ2-2, is GAGVSQSPRYKVTKRGQDVTLRCDPISSHATLYWYQQALGQGPEFLTYFNYEAQPDKSGLPSDRFSAERPEGSISTLTIQRTEQRDSAMYRCASSRDRGSGGELFFGEGSRLTVL.

J is TRBJ1-6 and V is TRBV6-5; a weak D match, TRBD1 (6 bases). This CDR3 has 14 amino acids. Between the trimmed V and J ends, which lost 6 bases and 4 bases, there was a span of 10 bases. Per the germline V gene, CDR1 is MNHEY and CDR2 is SVGAGI. This CDR3 reads CASSWDNYNSPLHF. The DNA of the CDR3 is TGTGCCAGCAGCTGGGACAATTATAATTCACCCCTCCACTTT.

The rearrangement links TRBV28 to TRBJ1-5; no reliable D call. V lost 2 bases to trimming and J lost 6 bases, with 11 bases between them. The CDR3 length is 14 residues. The germline CDR1 and CDR2 sequences are MDHEN and SYDVKM. In nucleotides, the CDR3 is TGTGCCAGCAGTTTAGCGCTGCGCACTCAGCCCCAGCATTTT. Its translation is CASSLALRTQPQHF.

The V and J genes are TRBV6-4 and TRBJ1-6, with TRBD1 as a possible D gene (5 bases). Looked up from germline, CDR1 is MRHNA and CDR2 is SNTAGT. Trimming removed 2 bases at V and 6 bases at J, with 5 bases between. CDR3 size: 13 residues. This chain's CDR3 is CASSDRGNSPLHF. Written as DNA, the CDR3 is TGTGCCAGCAGTGACAGGGGTAATTCACCCCTCCACTTT.

This clone was seen once. This chain uses TRBV19 with TRBJ1-1; 8 nucleotides align to TRBD1. CDR1 and CDR2 (germline): LNHDA, SQIVND (reference sequence). V lost 5 bases, J lost 3 bases, and 5 bases stayed unmatched. The CDR3 length is 14 residues. CDR3 in DNA: TGTGCCAGTAGTCTGGGACAGGCTTACACTGAAGCTTTCTTT. Translating it yields CASSLGQAYTEAFF.

This clone was observed a few times. The V gene is TRBV7-9, the J gene TRBJ1-2, with D unresolved. Germline V CDR1 and CDR2: SEHNR, FQNEAQ (reference sequence). Between the trimmed V and J ends, which lost 3 bases and 6 bases, there was a span of 8 bases. The CDR3 loop spans 12 amino acids. Here the CDR3 DNA reads TGTGCCAGCAGCTTTTCTGGAGATGGCTACACCTTC. The encoded protein is CASSFSGDGYTF.

The CDR3 protein is CASSQGKQGKWANVLTF. The CDR3 bases are TGCGCCAGCAGTCAAGGAAAACAGGGGAAGTGGGCCAACGTCCTGACTTTC. V and J are TRBV23-1 and TRBJ2-6, with 7 positions matching TRBD1. TRBV23-1 is an ORF, with its function uncertain. The CDR3 loop spans 17 amino acids. V lost 2 bases to trimming and J lost 5 bases; unmatched junction nucleotides: 9.

V usage is TRBV9 and J usage is TRBJ2-1, with 11 bases lining up with TRBD2. J gave up 4 bases and V 6 bases, and 3 bases lay outside the gene matches. CDR3 length: 14 residues. Per the germline V gene, CDR1 is SGDLS and CDR2 is YYNGEE. The CDR3 sequence is CASNLAGGYNEQFF. DNA of the CDR3: TGTGCCAGCAACCTAGCGGGGGGATACAATGAGCAGTTCTTC.

V usage is TRBV7-7 and J usage is TRBJ2-1, with 10 positions matching TRBD2. This CDR3 is built from 15 residues. The germline CDR1 and CDR2 sequences are SSHAT and FNYEAQ (reference sequence). The CDR3 reads CASSPGSGGAGEQFF. For the CDR3, the DNA is TGTGCTAGCTCCCCTGGAAGCGGGGGGGCCGGGGAGCAGTTCTTC.

This clone appeared once. The chain recombines TRBV27 with TRBJ2-1; D is unresolved. Trimming removed 0 bases at V and 7 bases at J, with 7 bases between. Germline-derived CDR1 and CDR2 are MNHEY and SMNVEV (reference sequence). The length of the CDR3 is 13 residues. CDR3 region: CASSLSSRNEQFF. The CDR3 DNA reads as TGTGCCAGCAGTTTATCTTCGCGGAATGAGCAGTTCTTC.

V is TRBV30 and J is TRBJ1-1; D is perhaps TRBD1 (6 bases). The CDR3 consists of 15 residues. V shed 2 bases and J shed 3 bases, with 16 bases lying between them. Germline lookup yields CDR1 GTSNPN and CDR2 SVGIG (reference sequence). The CDR3 reads CAWSLTNRVHTEAFF. The CDR3 coding sequence is TGTGCCTGGAGTCTGACGAACAGGGTCCACACTGAAGCTTTCTTT.

The V and J genes are TRBV5-8 and TRBJ1-1; D gene uncertain. The V and J ends lost 6 bases and 1 base respectively, with 13 bases between them. Germline CDR1 reads SGHTS; CDR2 reads YDEGEE. CDR3 size: 14 residues. The CDR3 region is CASNKGGSNTEAFF. In DNA, the CDR3 is TGTGCCAGCAACAAAGGAGGGTCGAACACTGAAGCTTTCTTT.

The gene calls are TRBV4-3 and TRBJ2-7, with TRBD1 matching 7 bases. This CDR3 contains 15 residues. The germline V gene has CDR1 LGHNA and CDR2 YSLEER. V shed 3 bases and J 3 bases; nucleotides not matched to a gene: 8. CDR3 sequence (DNA): TGCGCCAGCAGCCAGGAAAGACAGGGAAGCTACGAGCAGTACTTC. Protein product: CASSQERQGSYEQYF.

J is TRBJ1-2 and V is TRBV6-5, with a tentative D call TRBD1 (6 bases). The ends were cut back, 8 bases at V and 3 bases at J, with 13 bases in the middle. CDR1 and CDR2 (germline): MNHEY, SVGAGI. The CDR3 has 13 residues. This chain's CDR3 is CASSRGSDYGYTF. The CDR3 nucleotides are TGTGCCAGCTCCAGGGGATCGGACTATGGCTACACCTTC.

The chain is built from TRBV6-5 and TRBJ1-5; 7 bases agree with TRBD1. The CDR3 runs to 14 residues. CDR1 and CDR2 (germline): MNHEY, SVGAGI. V was clipped by 7 bases and J by 5 bases; unmatched bases: 8. The CDR3 here is CASTVGTAYQPQHF. In DNA, the CDR3 is TGTGCCAGCACTGTCGGGACAGCCTATCAGCCCCAGCATTTT.

The chain has TRBV19 and TRBJ2-2; 9 bases agree with TRBD1. Germline V gene lookup returns CDR1 LNHDA and CDR2 SQIVND (reference sequence). Unmatched junction bases numbered 6, after V lost 7 bases and J lost 6 bases. The CDR3 has 14 amino acids. The CDR3 loop is CASIPTGGPGELFF. In DNA form, the CDR3 reads TGTGCCAGTATCCCGACAGGGGGTCCCGGGGAGCTGTTTTTT.

The CDR3 reads CASAPYGTGLNEKLFF. As DNA, the CDR3 is TGCGCCAGCGCCCCATATGGAACAGGCCTTAATGAAAAACTGTTTTTT. This rearrangement joins TRBV5-1 to TRBJ1-4; TRBD1 is a possible D gene (5 bases). The CDR3 is 16 amino acids. Germline CDR1 is SGHRS and CDR2 is YFSETQ. The germline V and J ends were trimmed by 7 bases and 4 bases, with 20 bases remaining between them.

This chain links TRBV11-3 with TRBJ2-7; tentatively, D is TRBD2 (6 bases). The germline V gene encodes CDR1 SGHNT and CDR2 YENEEA. V lost 1 base, J lost 5 bases, and 12 bases lay in between. The CDR3 has 14 amino acids. CDR3 bases: TGTGCCAGCAGCTTAGGGGGGGACGTCAACGAGCAGTACTTC. It specifies CASSLGGDVNEQYF.

This clone was recorded a few times. The chain recombines TRBV11-2 with TRBJ2-7, with D unresolved. The CDR3 is 16 amino acids. The germline CDR1 and CDR2 sequences are SGHAT and FQNNGV. Between the trimmed V and J ends, which lost 2 bases and 2 bases, there was a span of 16 bases. The CDR3 bases are TGTGCCAGCAGCTTATATCTGAATTTGGCGGCCTACGAGCAGTACTTC. The encoded protein is CASSLYLNLAAYEQYF.

J is TRBJ2-7 and V is TRBV11-2; a possible D gene is TRBD2 (5 bases). This CDR3 comprises 14 residues. The V and J ends lost 5 bases and 4 bases respectively, with 15 bases between them. In germline, CDR1 is SGHAT, CDR2 FQNNGV. The CDR3 reads CASSPASGGYEQYF. The CDR3 DNA is TGTGCCAGCAGCCCCGCGAGCGGAGGTTACGAGCAGTACTTC.

The chain carries TRBV29-1 and TRBJ1-5; tentative D call: TRBD1 (5 bases). The CDR3 runs to 17 residues. Germline V CDR1 and CDR2: SQVTM, ANQGSEA. V was cut by 4 bases and J by 0 bases, with 19 bases left in between. CDR3 amino acids: CSVAGRVRKNSNQPQHF. As DNA, the CDR3 is TGCAGCGTTGCAGGCAGGGTACGTAAAAATAGCAATCAGCCCCAGCATTTT.